The 14 T cell receptor beta chains below come from one sample, sequenced in a study of regulatory T cells in long-lasting Graves disease. In building TCR beta libraries, iRepertoire HTBI primers were used together with Arm-PCR of CDR3 regions. MiXCR was run by TCRdb on the multiplex PCR reads, yielding one entry per CDR3 protein. Here the sample spans 500,000 or so distinct CDR3 sequences, 16% being singletons. Specified time point: newly diagnosed GD, antithyroid drugs for less than 3 months. RNA isolated from PBMCs was used to make the TCR library. The same specimen was also included in a second study, on T cells in Graves' hyperthyroidism and ophthalmopathy.

The sample was peripheral blood mononuclear cells (PBMCs), taken at new diagnosis, from a patient treated with antithyroid drugs. The receptor source for this set is a woman in her forties or fifties with Graves disease.

This clonotype was counted at least ten times. The CDR3 region is CASSFRTTTEAFF. The DNA for the CDR3 is TGTGCCAGCAGTTTCCGGACGACGACTGAAGCTTTCTTT. The chain recombines TRBV28 with TRBJ1-1; D not resolved. The V gene's germline CDR1 is MDHEN and CDR2 SYDVKM. The CDR3 has 13 amino acids. The V gene lost 3 bases and the J gene lost 5 bases, with 10 bases spanning the gap.

V gene TRBV28 combines with J gene TRBJ1-1, with D uncertain. The germline gives CDR1 MDHEN, CDR2 SYDVKM. There are 13 residues in the CDR3. Trimming removed 7 bases at V and 4 bases at J, with 13 bases between. The CDR3 bases are TGTGCCAGCACGGAGAGGAGTTTCACTGAAGCTTTCTTT. Its protein is CASTERSFTEAFF.

This clonotype was found a few times. CDR3 coding DNA: TGTGCCACCAGTGATTTTGAGCATCCGGGCCTTTACGAGCAGTACTTC. Its translation: CATSDFEHPGLYEQYF. The chain carries TRBV24-1 and TRBJ2-7; D unclear. Trimming took off 1 base at V and 4 bases at J, with 16 bases between the two ends. Germline-derived CDR1 and CDR2 are KGHDR and SFDVKD. The CDR3 totals 16 residues.

This rearrangement joins TRBV19 to TRBJ1-4; unclear D gene. The ends were cut back, 7 bases at V and 8 bases at J, with 20 bases in the middle. Germline V gene lookup returns CDR1 LNHDA and CDR2 SQIVND (reference sequence). The CDR3 consists of 15 residues. The CDR3 DNA sequence: TGTGCCAGTAAGCGGGCCACTCGAACCCGGGAAAAACTGTTTTTT. This sequence encodes CASKRATRTREKLFF.

The chain carries TRBV19 and TRBJ1-5; D possibly corresponds to TRBD1 (5 bases). Trimming took off 3 bases at V and 9 bases at J, with 15 bases between the two ends. CDR3 length: 14 residues. Germline assignment: CDR1 LNHDA and CDR2 SQIVND (reference sequence). In nucleotides, the CDR3 is TGTGCCAGTAGTATGGGACGAAACGGGCGGCCCCAGCATTTT. It encodes CASSMGRNGRPQHF.

This clonotype was detected a few times. V is TRBV30 and J is TRBJ2-7; TRBD1 aligns across 7 bases. This CDR3 comprises 14 residues. From germline, CDR1 is GTSNPN and CDR2 SVGIG (reference sequence). V lost 2 bases and J lost 0; bases outside the gene matches: 4. CDR3 residues: CAWSPGTASYEQYF. The CDR3 DNA reads as TGTGCCTGGAGTCCCGGGACAGCCTCCTACGAGCAGTACTTC.

This clonotype occurred a few times. The chain combines TRBV24-1 with TRBJ2-7; 10 nucleotides agree with TRBD1. Germline V gene sequence: CDR1 KGHDR, CDR2 SFDVKD. The CDR3 is 16 amino acids. Trimming removed 5 bases from V and 4 bases from J; junction bases left unmatched: 10. CDR3 nucleotides: TGTGCCACCAGTGCCTCGATCGGACAGGGGGAGTACGAGCAGTACTTC. It yields the protein CATSASIGQGEYEQYF.

This clonotype has ten or more counts. This CDR3 is CASGTGGDTEAFF. The CDR3 bases are TGCGCCAGTGGGACAGGGGGGGACACTGAAGCTTTCTTT. This chain links TRBV10-2 with TRBJ1-1; 11 positions match TRBD1. J lost 3 bases, V lost 9 bases, and 3 bases had no gene match. The germline CDR1 and CDR2 sequences are WSHSY and SAAADI. The CDR3 spans 13 residues.

In its sample, this clonotype was seen many times. The chain uses TRBV2 and TRBJ2-5; the D gene is possibly TRBD2 (5 bases). V lost 4 bases to trimming and J lost 4 bases, with 7 bases between them. Germline V gives CDR1 SNHLY, CDR2 FYNNEI. This CDR3 is built from 12 residues. The DNA for the CDR3 is TGTGCCAGCAGTGCGGGGTTAGAGACCCAGTACTTC. Its translation is CASSAGLETQYF.

This clonotype was observed a few times. J is TRBJ2-5 and V is TRBV3-1; tentatively, D is TRBD2 (6 bases). The CDR3 loop spans 16 amino acids. The ends were cut back, 0 bases at V and 1 base at J, with 12 bases in the middle. In germline, CDR1 is LGHDT, CDR2 YNNKEL (reference sequence). CDR3 DNA: TGTGCCAGCAGCCAAGAGCGGAGGGACGGCCAAGAGACCCAGTACTTC. Translation gives CASSQERRDGQETQYF.

The rearrangement joins TRBV12-3 or TRBV12-4 to TRBJ2-6, with TRBD2 as a possible D gene (5 bases). V was trimmed by 2 bases and J by 0 bases, leaving 8 bases between them. This CDR3 is built from 16 residues. This chain's CDR3 is CASSLWAGSGANVLTF. The CDR3 bases are TGTGCCAGCAGTTTATGGGCGGGCTCTGGGGCCAACGTCCTGACTTTC.

Only a few counts were recorded for this clonotype. The chain recombines TRBV2 with TRBJ1-3; D is undetermined. Germline V gene lookup returns CDR1 SNHLY and CDR2 FYNNEI. The V end was cut by 6 bases, the J end by 0 bases, with 12 bases between. This CDR3 is built from 15 residues. DNA of the CDR3: TGTGCCAGCAGAGAAAATCTGAGCTCTGGAAACACCATATATTTT. This encodes CASRENLSSGNTIYF.

The rearrangement links TRBV6-2 or TRBV6-3 to TRBJ1-1, with D unclear. The length of the CDR3 is 12 residues. Germline V gene lookup returns CDR1 MNHEY and CDR2 SVGEGT. Deletions cut 8 bases from V and 6 bases from J, with 13 bases between. CDR3 nucleotide sequence: TGTGCCAGCCGCCAGGAATTCTCTGAAGCTTTCTTT. This gives the protein CASRQEFSEAFF.

The chain recombines TRBV30 with TRBJ2-2; possible D gene TRBD1, 5 bases. The V end was cut by 3 bases, the J end by 6 bases, with 20 bases between. This CDR3 is built from 16 residues. Germline V gene data show CDR1 as GTSNPN and CDR2 as SVGIG (reference sequence). The CDR3 protein is CAWRTGAGLYPGELFF. CDR3 bases: TGTGCCTGGAGGACTGGGGCAGGGTTGTATCCCGGGGAGCTGTTTTTT.